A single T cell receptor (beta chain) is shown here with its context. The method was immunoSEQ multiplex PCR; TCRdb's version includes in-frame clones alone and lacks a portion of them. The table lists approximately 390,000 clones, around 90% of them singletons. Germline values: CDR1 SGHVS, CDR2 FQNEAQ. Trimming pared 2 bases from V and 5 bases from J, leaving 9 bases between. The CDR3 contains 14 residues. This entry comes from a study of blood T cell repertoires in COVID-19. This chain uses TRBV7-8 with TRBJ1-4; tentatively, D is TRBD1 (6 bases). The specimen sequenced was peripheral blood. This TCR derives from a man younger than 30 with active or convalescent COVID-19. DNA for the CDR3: TGTGCCAGCAGCTTATGGGACACCAATGAAAAACTGTTTTTT. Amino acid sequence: CASSLWDTNEKLFF.